The rows below give T cell receptor beta chains drawn from one sample of a study of siplizumab effects on memory and regulatory T cells. The protocol was immunoSEQ multiplex PCR, while the TCRdb copy is restricted to in-frame clones and leaves out a portion. The data show approximately 100,000 clones, approximately 94% seen once. The sample comprised Tregs sorted from blood. These receptors all come from a human donor in good health. CDR3s include the opening cysteine and the closing phenylalanine or tryptophan. A D gene is named only where the DNA matches it firmly. Clone size is shown for a subset of rows, as once, few, many or a class of expanded clone.

>-|TRBV6-1|TRBJ2-5|-
TGTGCCAGCACCAGAGGGTTAGTCGGCTGGCAGACCCAGTACTTC
CASTRGLVGWQTQYF
>-|TRBV28|TRBJ1-2|-
TGTGCCACCGCGAGCTTTCCCCGGGAGTTGTATGGCTACACCTTC
CATASFPRELYGYTF
>-|TRBV28|TRBJ2-4|-
TGTGCCAGCAGTCATAGGACTGTCGAGGGAAACATTCAGTACTTC
CASSHRTVEGNIQYF
>TRBD1|TRBV5-1|TRBJ1-2|-
TGCGCCAGCAGCTCTTCAGGGGGTGGCTACACCTTC
CASSSSGGGYTF
>-|TRBV28|TRBJ1-2|-
TGTGCCAGCAGTTTGCCAAGTCCCGGGATAGATGGCTACACCTTC
CASSLPSPGIDGYTF
>TRBD2|TRBV5-5|TRBJ2-7|-
TGTGCCAGCAGCTTAGGGGGACTAGCGGGAGCTTACGAGCAGTACTTC
CASSLGGLAGAYEQYF
>-|TRBV27|TRBJ2-7|-
TGTGCCAGCACCCCCTCTCCAGCCTACGAGCAGTACTTC
CASTPSPAYEQYF
>-|TRBV6-5|TRBJ2-6|-
TGTGCCAGCAACCCCACTGGGGCCAACGTCCTGACTTTC
CASNPTGANVLTF
>-|TRBV18|TRBJ1-4|-
TGTGCCAGCTCCCGAACAGGTCTCAATGAAAAACTGTTTTTT
CASSRTGLNEKLFF
>-|TRBV28|TRBJ1-5|-
TGTGCCAGCAAACGGCAGAGCAATCAGCCCCAGCATTTT
CASKRQSNQPQHF
>TRBD2|TRBV18|TRBJ2-3|-
TGTGCCAGCTCACCGACTAGCGGTAGCACAGATACGCAGTATTTT
CASSPTSGSTDTQYF
>-|TRBV10-2|TRBJ2-2|once
TGCGCCAGCGCAGAAGGGCCCGGGGAGCTGTTTTTT
CASAEGPGELFF
>-|TRBV4-1|TRBJ1-2|few
TGCGCCAGCAGCCATACCGGGACACCCAACTATGGCTACACCTTC
CASSHTGTPNYGYTF
>-|TRBV6-5|TRBJ1-1|-
TGTGCCAGCAGTTACTATAGGGGCCTTGAAGCTTTCTTT
CASSYYRGLEAFF
>-|TRBV6-5|TRBJ1-5|-
TGTGCCACCCAGGACCAGAGCAATCAGCCCCAGCATTTT
CATQDQSNQPQHF
>-|TRBV7-9|TRBJ2-1|-
TGTGCCAGCAGCTTACAACTAGCAATCAATGAGCAGTTCTTC
CASSLQLAINEQFF
>-|TRBV4-1|TRBJ1-3|-
TGCGCCAGCAGCCGCCTAACCCCCCGCCAAGGTGGAAACACCATATATTTT
CASSRLTPRQGGNTIYF
>-|TRBV28|TRBJ2-2|-
TGTGCCAGCACCTCTGCCGGGGAGCTGTTTTTT
CASTSAGELFF
>-|TRBV7-2|TRBJ1-1|-
TGTGCCAGCAGCGTACAGGGCATGAACACTGAAGCTTTCTTT
CASSVQGMNTEAFF
>-|TRBV30|TRBJ2-2|-
TGTGCCTGGAGTGTAGGGGGGTACACCGGGGAGCTGTTTTTT
CAWSVGGYTGELFF
>-|TRBV15|TRBJ1-2|-
TGTGCCACCAGCAGAGGGGACGGGAACTATGGCTACACCTTC
CATSRGDGNYGYTF
>-|TRBV9|TRBJ2-1|-
TGTGCCAGCAGCGTACAACCCGGGACAATTGAGCAGTTCTTC
CASSVQPGTIEQFF
>-|TRBV27|TRBJ2-2|once
TGTGCCAGCAGTTTATCGGCAGGAGTTGCCGGGGAGCTGTTTTTT
CASSLSAGVAGELFF